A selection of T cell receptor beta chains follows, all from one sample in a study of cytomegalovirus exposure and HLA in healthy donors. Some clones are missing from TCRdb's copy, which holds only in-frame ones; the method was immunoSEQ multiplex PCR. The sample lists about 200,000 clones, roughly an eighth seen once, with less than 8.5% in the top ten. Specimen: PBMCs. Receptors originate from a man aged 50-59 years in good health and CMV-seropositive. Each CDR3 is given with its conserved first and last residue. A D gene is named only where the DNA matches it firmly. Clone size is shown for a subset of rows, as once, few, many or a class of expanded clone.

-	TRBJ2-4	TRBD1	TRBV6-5	CASSYSRTGKNIQYF	TGTGCCAGCAGTTACTCCAGGACAGGGAAAAACATTCAGTACTTC
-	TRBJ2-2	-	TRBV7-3	CASSFGNTGELFF	TGTGCCAGCAGCTTCGGGAACACCGGGGAGCTGTTTTTT
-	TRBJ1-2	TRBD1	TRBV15	CATSRDPTGLNDYGYTF	TGTGCCACCAGCAGAGACCCGACAGGGTTGAACGACTATGGCTACACCTTC
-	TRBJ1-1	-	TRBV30	CAFKVQVMTEAFF	TGTGCCTTCAAGGTGCAGGTGATGACTGAAGCTTTCTTT
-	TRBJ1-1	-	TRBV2	CASSYRVMNTEAFF	TGTGCCAGCAGCTACAGGGTAATGAACACTGAAGCTTTCTTT
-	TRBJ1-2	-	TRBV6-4	CASSDLPGYGYTF	TGTGCCAGCAGTGACTTGCCCGGCTATGGCTACACCTTC
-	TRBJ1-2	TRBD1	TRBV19	CASTSGQGVGGYTF	TGTGCCAGTACCTCCGGACAGGGGGTTGGTGGCTACACCTTC
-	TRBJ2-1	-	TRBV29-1	CSVEAGVEQFF	TGCAGCGTTGAAGCAGGGGTTGAGCAGTTCTTC
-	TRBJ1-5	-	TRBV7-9	CASSRGGNQPQHF	TGTGCCAGCAGCCGGGGGGGCAATCAGCCCCAGCATTTT
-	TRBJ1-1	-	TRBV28	CASSVRQDGEAFF	TGTGCCAGCAGTGTTCGACAGGATGGGGAAGCTTTCTTT
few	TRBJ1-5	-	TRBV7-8	CASSLGRVGNQPQHF	TGTGCCAGCAGCTTAGGCAGGGTGGGCAATCAGCCCCAGCATTTT
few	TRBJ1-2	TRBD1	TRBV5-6	CASRLAWDSYTGYTF	TGTGCCAGCCGCTTGGCTTGGGACAGCTACACCGGCTACACCTTC
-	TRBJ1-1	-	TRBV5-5	CASSLDHPTEAFF	TGTGCCAGCAGCTTGGATCATCCCACTGAAGCTTTCTTT
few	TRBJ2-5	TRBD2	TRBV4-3	CASSPMGSGEETQYF	TGCGCCAGCAGCCCCATGGGTAGCGGGGAAGAGACCCAGTACTTC
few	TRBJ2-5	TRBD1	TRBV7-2	CASRKVRDRETQYF	TGTGCCAGCAGGAAAGTCCGGGACAGGGAGACCCAGTACTTC
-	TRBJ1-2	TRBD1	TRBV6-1	CASFHGRGQVGGYTF	TGTGCCAGCTTCCATGGTAGGGGGCAGGTGGGAGGCTACACCTTC
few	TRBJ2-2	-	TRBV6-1	CASSEGRNTGELFF	TGTGCCAGCAGTGAAGGGAGGAACACCGGGGAGCTGTTTTTT
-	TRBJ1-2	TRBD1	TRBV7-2	CASSPSGTGLDYGYTF	TGTGCCAGCAGTCCAAGCGGGACAGGGTTGGACTATGGCTACACCTTC
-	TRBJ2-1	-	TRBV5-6	CASSLPGQSYNEQFF	TGTGCCAGCAGCTTGCCAGGACAGTCCTACAATGAGCAGTTCTTC
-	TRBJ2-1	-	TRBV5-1	CASNEVGGHEQFF	TGCGCCAGCAATGAGGTCGGGGGGCATGAGCAGTTCTTC
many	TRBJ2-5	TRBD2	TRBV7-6	CASSPPLAGGQETQYF	TGTGCCAGCAGCCCGCCCTTAGCGGGGGGCCAAGAGACCCAGTACTTC
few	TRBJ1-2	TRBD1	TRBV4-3	CASSSGTGGYDGYTF	TGCGCCAGCAGCTCGGGGACAGGGGGCTATGATGGCTACACCTTC
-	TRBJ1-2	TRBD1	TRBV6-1	CASTSTGGGYGYTF	TGTGCCAGCACCTCGACAGGGGGCGGCTATGGCTACACCTTC
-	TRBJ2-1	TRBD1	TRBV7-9	CASSFRQGSNEQFF	TGTGCCAGCAGCTTTCGACAGGGCTCGAATGAGCAGTTCTTC
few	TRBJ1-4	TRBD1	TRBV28	CASSSPGQGDQKLFF	TGTGCCAGCAGTTCCCCGGGACAGGGGGATCAAAAACTGTTTTTT
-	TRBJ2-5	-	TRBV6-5	CASRGGLQETQYF	TGTGCCAGCCGCGGGGGCCTCCAAGAGACCCAGTACTTC
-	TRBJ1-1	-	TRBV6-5	CASSSSGGVLNTEAFF	TGTGCCAGCAGTTCCTCCGGGGGGGTTTTGAACACTGAAGCTTTCTTT
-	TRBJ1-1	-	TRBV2	CASNKKQGLEAFF	TGTGCCAGCAACAAAAAACAGGGTCTTGAAGCTTTCTTT
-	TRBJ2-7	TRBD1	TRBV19	CASSMDRGREEQYF	TGTGCCAGTAGTATGGACAGGGGGAGGGAAGAGCAGTACTTC
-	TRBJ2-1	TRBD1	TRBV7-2	CASSLAQGQGYEQFF	TGTGCCAGCAGCTTAGCGCAGGGACAGGGTTATGAGCAGTTCTTC
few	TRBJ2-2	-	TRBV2	CASKQRTANTGELFF	TGTGCCAGCAAGCAGCGGACCGCGAACACCGGGGAGCTGTTTTTT
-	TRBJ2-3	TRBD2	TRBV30	CAWKFGGDTQYF	TGTGCCTGGAAGTTCGGGGGGGATACGCAGTATTTT
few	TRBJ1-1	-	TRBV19	CASSNLEYTEAFF	TGTGCCAGTAGTAATTTAGAATACACTGAAGCTTTCTTT
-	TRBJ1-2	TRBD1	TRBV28	CASSRWTGGAGYGYTF	TGTGCCAGCAGTCGATGGACAGGGGGCGCGGGCTATGGCTACACCTTC
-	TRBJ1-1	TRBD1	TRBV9	CASSVGHRGYTEAFF	TGTGCCAGCAGCGTAGGTCACAGGGGGTATACTGAAGCTTTCTTT
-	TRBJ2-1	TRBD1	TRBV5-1	CASSHGTVNEQFF	TGCGCCAGCAGCCATGGGACAGTGAATGAGCAGTTCTTC
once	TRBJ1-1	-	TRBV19	CASGSPYTEAFF	TGTGCCAGCGGGTCACCTTACACTGAAGCTTTCTTT
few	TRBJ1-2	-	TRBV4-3	CASSQETGQGYTF	TGCGCCAGCAGCCAAGAGACAGGTCAGGGCTACACCTTC
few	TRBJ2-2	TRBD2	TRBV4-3	CASSLEAGEATGELFF	TGCGCCAGCAGCCTGGAAGCGGGGGAGGCCACCGGGGAGCTGTTTTTT
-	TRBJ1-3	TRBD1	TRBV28	CASSLADRAGNTIYF	TGTGCCAGCAGTTTAGCGGACAGGGCTGGAAACACCATATATTTT
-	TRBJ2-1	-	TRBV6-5	CASSYERVDEQFF	TGTGCCAGCAGTTACGAGAGGGTAGATGAGCAGTTCTTC
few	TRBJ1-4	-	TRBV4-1	CASSQETRGFDEKLFF	TGCGCCAGCAGCCAAGAGACGAGGGGGTTTGATGAAAAACTGTTTTTT
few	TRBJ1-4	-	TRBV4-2	CASSQMPRGGVNEKLFF	TGTGCCAGCAGCCAGATGCCTAGGGGAGGAGTTAATGAAAAACTGTTTTTT
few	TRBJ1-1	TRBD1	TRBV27	CASKYRGLNTEAFF	TGTGCCAGCAAATACAGGGGGCTGAACACTGAAGCTTTCTTT
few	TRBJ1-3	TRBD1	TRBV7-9	CASRPTGIGNTIYF	TGTGCCAGCAGGCCGACAGGGATAGGAAACACCATATATTTT
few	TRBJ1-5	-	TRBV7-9	CASSLAGVGQPQHF	TGTGCCAGCAGCTTAGCCGGGGTGGGTCAGCCCCAGCATTTT
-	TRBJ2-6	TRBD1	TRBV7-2	CASSLDRQGAGANVLTF	TGTGCCAGCAGCTTAGATCGGCAGGGGGCTGGGGCCAACGTCCTGACTTTC
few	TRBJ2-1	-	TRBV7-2	CASSLEVAAGSGNEQFF	TGTGCCAGCAGCTTAGAAGTGGCGGCAGGGTCAGGCAATGAGCAGTTCTTC
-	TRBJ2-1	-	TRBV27	CASSLIGGEQFF	TGTGCCAGCAGTTTAATAGGGGGTGAGCAGTTCTTC
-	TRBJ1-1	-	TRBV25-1	CASSPYNSEAFF	TGTGCCAGCAGTCCTTATAATTCTGAAGCTTTCTTT
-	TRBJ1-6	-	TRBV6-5	CASSWGRGNSPLHF	TGTGCCAGCAGCTGGGGGCGCGGTAATTCACCCCTCCACTTT
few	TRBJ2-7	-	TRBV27	CASSLRGTYEQYF	TGTGCCAGCAGTTTGAGGGGGACCTACGAGCAGTACTTC
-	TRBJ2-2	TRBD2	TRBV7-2	CASSSAGGHTGELFF	TGTGCCAGCAGCTCCGCGGGAGGGCACACCGGGGAGCTGTTTTTT
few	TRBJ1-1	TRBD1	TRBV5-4	CASSSDRGGEAFF	TGTGCCAGCAGCTCGGACAGGGGAGGTGAAGCTTTCTTT
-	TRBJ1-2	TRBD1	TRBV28	CASSQGIAGYTF	TGTGCCAGCTCACAGGGGATTGCTGGCTACACCTTC